This TCR beta chain was identified in a study of blood T cell repertoires in COVID-19. Study context: Whether acute or convalescent, the COVID-19 samples came from the United States, Italy and Spain. The cDNA or gDNA used as material had been derived from T cells, B-cell-depleted T cells, or PBMCs.

In the original workflow: Amplification with reference gene primers provided the estimates of nucleated cell counts. Generated by immunoSEQ multiplex PCR, the TCRdb table keeps only in-frame clones and is missing some. Clone size and V and J calls were adopted from that table, with D and trimming inferred from the DNA. The sample has 250,000 to 300,000 clones, about four fifths seen once. V was cut by 0 bases and J by 4 bases, with 8 bases left in between. Looked up from germline, CDR1 is SGDLS and CDR2 is YYNGEE. The CDR3 contains 14 residues. The J gene is TRBJ1-3, the V gene TRBV9; no clear D gene. The sequenced sample consisted of peripheral blood. This receptor was taken from a woman aged 55-69 years with active or convalescent COVID-19. CDR3: CASSVGSRGNTIYF. The CDR3 region has the DNA TGTGCCAGCAGCGTAGGGAGCCGGGGAAACACCATATATTTT.